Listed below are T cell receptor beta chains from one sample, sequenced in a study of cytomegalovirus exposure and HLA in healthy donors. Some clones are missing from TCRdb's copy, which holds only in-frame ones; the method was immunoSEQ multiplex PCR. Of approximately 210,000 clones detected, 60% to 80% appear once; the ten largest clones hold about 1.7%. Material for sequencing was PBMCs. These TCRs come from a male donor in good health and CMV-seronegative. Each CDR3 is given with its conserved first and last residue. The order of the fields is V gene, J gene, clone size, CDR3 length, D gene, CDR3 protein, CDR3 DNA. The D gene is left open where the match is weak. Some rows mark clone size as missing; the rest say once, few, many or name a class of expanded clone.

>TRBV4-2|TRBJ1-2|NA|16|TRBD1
CASSQGGQGANYGYTF
TGTGCCAGCAGCCAAGGTGGACAGGGGGCTAACTATGGCTACACCTTC
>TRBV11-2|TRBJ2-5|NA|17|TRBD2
CASSLSLAGGSQETQYF
TGTGCCAGCAGCCTGAGCCTAGCGGGAGGGAGTCAAGAGACCCAGTACTTC
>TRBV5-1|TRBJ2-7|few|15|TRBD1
CASSLGTALSYEQYF
TGCGCCAGCAGCCTCGGGACAGCCCTCTCCTACGAGCAGTACTTC
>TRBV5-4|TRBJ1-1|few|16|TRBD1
CASSRLQGAGNTEAFF
TGTGCCAGCAGCCGTTTACAGGGGGCAGGGAACACTGAAGCTTTCTTT
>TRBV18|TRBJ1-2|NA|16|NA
CASSPTDSGGGYGYTF
TGTGCCAGCTCACCAACCGACAGTGGGGGAGGTTATGGCTACACCTTC
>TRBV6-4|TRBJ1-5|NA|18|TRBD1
CASSDSEGQGFSNQPQHF
TGTGCCAGCAGTGACTCAGAGGGACAGGGGTTTAGCAATCAGCCCCAGCATTTT
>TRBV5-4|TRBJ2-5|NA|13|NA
CASSPQGQETQYF
TGTGCCAGCAGCCCTCAGGGCCAAGAGACCCAGTACTTC
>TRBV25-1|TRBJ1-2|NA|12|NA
CASRRGSLGYTF
TGTGCCAGCAGAAGAGGGTCTCTAGGCTACACCTTC
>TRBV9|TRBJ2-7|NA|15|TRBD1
CASSVAVDRDGEQYF
TGTGCCAGCAGCGTAGCTGTGGACAGGGATGGCGAGCAGTACTTC
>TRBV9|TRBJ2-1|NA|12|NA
CASSVANNEQFF
TGTGCCAGCAGCGTAGCAAACAATGAGCAGTTCTTC
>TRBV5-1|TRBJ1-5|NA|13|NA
CASSRAGDQPQHF
TGCGCCAGCAGTAGGGCAGGGGATCAGCCCCAGCATTTT
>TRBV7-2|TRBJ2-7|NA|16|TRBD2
CASSFKSLAGGYEQYF
TGTGCCAGCAGCTTTAAATCACTAGCGGGAGGCTACGAGCAGTACTTC
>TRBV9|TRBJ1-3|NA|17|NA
CASSVGAGGISGNTIYF
TGTGCCAGCAGCGTAGGGGCGGGCGGCATCTCTGGAAACACCATATATTTT
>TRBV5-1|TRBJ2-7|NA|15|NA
CASSLSSGKPYEQYF
TGCGCCAGCAGCTTGAGTTCAGGGAAACCCTACGAGCAGTACTTC
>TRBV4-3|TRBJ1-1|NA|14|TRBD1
CASSPTGDDTEAFF
TGCGCCAGCAGCCCGACAGGGGACGACACTGAAGCTTTCTTT
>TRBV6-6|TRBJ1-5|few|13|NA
CASHRDSNQPQHF
TGTGCCAGCCACAGGGACAGCAATCAGCCCCAGCATTTT
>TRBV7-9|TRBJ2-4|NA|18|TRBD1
CASSLEGQPELAKNIQYF
TGTGCCAGCAGCTTAGAGGGACAGCCCGAACTAGCCAAAAACATTCAGTACTTC
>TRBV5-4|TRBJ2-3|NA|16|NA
CASSLVGGQGTDTQYF
TGTGCCAGCAGCTTGGTTGGGGGCCAGGGCACAGATACGCAGTATTTT
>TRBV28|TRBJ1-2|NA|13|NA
CASSWDLRDGYTF
TGTGCCAGCAGTTGGGACTTAAGGGACGGCTACACCTTC
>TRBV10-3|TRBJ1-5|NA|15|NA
CAISSFGATNQPQHF
TGTGCCATCAGTTCCTTCGGAGCAACCAATCAGCCCCAGCATTTT
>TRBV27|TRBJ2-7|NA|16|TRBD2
CASSLRLAGGPREQYF
TGTGCCAGCAGTTTAAGGCTAGCGGGAGGGCCGAGGGAGCAGTACTTC
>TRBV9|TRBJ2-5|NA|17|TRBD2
CASSVDGAGGVKETQYF
TGTGCCAGCAGCGTAGATGGAGCGGGGGGGGTAAAAGAGACCCAGTACTTC
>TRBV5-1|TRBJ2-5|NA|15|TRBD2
CASSNSGGAEETQYF
TGCGCCAGCAGCAATAGCGGGGGGGCAGAAGAGACCCAGTACTTC
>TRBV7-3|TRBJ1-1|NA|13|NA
CASSFSMNTEAFF
TGTGCCAGCAGCTTCTCTATGAACACTGAAGCTTTCTTT
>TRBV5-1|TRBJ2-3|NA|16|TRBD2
CASSQGLAGGSDTQYF
TGCGCCAGCAGCCAGGGACTAGCGGGAGGATCAGATACGCAGTATTTT
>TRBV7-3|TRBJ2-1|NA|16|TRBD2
CASSPPGGGAGNEQFF
TGTGCCAGCAGCCCCCCCGGCGGGGGGGCGGGCAATGAGCAGTTCTTC
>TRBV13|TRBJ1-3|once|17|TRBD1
CASSTRVRTGGLNTIYF
TGTGCCAGCAGCACGAGAGTTCGGACAGGGGGCCTGAACACCATATATTTT
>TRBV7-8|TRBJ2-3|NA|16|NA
CASSLDTPGSTDTQYF
TGTGCCAGCAGCTTAGACACCCCCGGGAGCACAGATACGCAGTATTTT
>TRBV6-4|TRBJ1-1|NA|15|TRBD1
CASSVKTGMNTEAFF
TGTGCCAGCAGTGTCAAGACAGGGATGAACACTGAAGCTTTCTTT
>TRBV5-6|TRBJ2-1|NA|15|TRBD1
CASSTDRVGLYEQFF
TGTGCCAGCTCTACGGACAGGGTCGGATTGTATGAGCAGTTCTTC
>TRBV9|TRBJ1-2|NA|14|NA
CASSVGAGSYGYTF
TGTGCCAGCAGCGTAGGGGCAGGTAGTTATGGCTACACCTTC
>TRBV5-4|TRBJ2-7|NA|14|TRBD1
CATTLGQGSYEQYF
TGTGCCACCACCCTGGGACAGGGGTCCTACGAGCAGTACTTC
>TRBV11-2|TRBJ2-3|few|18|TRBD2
CASSLTSGGARVTDTQYF
TGTGCCAGCAGCCTGACTAGCGGGGGGGCACGGGTCACAGATACGCAGTATTTT
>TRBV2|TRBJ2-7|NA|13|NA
CASRRVGDYEQYF
TGTGCCAGCAGACGGGTGGGTGACTACGAGCAGTACTTC
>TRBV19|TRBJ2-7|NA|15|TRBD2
CASSIGGTRALQQYF
TGTGCCAGTAGTATAGGCGGGACTAGGGCTCTTCAGCAGTACTTC
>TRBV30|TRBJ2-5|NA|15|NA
CAWSTGLGRQETQYF
TGTGCCTGGAGTACTGGCCTGGGCCGACAAGAGACCCAGTACTTC
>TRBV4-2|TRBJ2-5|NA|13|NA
CASSQEIRETQYF
TGTGCCAGCAGCCAAGAAATCCGGGAGACCCAGTACTTC
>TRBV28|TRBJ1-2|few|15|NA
CASSLVAGPGRSYTF
TGTGCCAGCAGTTTAGTCGCAGGGCCGGGCCGGAGCTACACCTTC
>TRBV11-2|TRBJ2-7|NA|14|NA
CASSPQQGPYEQYF
TGTGCCAGCAGCCCCCAACAGGGCCCCTACGAGCAGTACTTC
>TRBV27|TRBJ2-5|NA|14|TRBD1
CASSYRGYQETQYF
TGTGCCAGCAGTTACAGGGGGTACCAAGAGACCCAGTACTTC